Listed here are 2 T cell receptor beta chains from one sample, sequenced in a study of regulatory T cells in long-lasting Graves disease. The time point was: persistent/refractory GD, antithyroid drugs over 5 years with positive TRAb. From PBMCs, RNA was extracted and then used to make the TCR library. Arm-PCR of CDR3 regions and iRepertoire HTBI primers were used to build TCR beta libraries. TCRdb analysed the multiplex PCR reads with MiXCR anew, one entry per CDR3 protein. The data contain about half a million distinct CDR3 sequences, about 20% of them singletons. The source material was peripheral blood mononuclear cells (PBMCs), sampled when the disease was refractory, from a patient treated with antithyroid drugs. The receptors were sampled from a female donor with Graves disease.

The chain's CDR3 is CAISSGTGRTEAFF. The CDR3 DNA is TGTGCCATCAGCTCCGGGACAGGACGCACTGAAGCTTTCTTT. This rearrangement joins TRBV10-3 to TRBJ1-1, with 8 nucleotides matching TRBD1. This CDR3 comprises 14 residues. J was trimmed by 4 bases and V by 6 bases; bases with no gene match: 7. Germline V CDR1 and CDR2: ENHRY, SYGVKD.

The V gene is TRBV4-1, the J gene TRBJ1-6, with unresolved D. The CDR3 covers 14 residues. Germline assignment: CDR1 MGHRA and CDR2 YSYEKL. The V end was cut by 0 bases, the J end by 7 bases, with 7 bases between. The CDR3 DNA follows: TGCGCCAGCAGCCAAGAAAGACGAAATTCACCCCTCCACTTT. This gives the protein CASSQERRNSPLHF.